These 2 T cell receptor beta chains were all obtained from the same sample, sequenced in a study of blood T cell repertoires in COVID-19. The data were produced by immunoSEQ multiplex PCR, yet TCRdb's version contains in-frame clones alone and is incomplete. The sample yields 300,000 to 400,000 clones, around 86% seen once. The sample consisted of peripheral blood. The receptors shown here come from a woman between 50 and 59 years old with COVID-19, enrolled during active disease.

The chain joins TRBV10-3 to TRBJ2-5; TRBD1 aligns across 7 bases. CDR3 length: 11 amino acids. Germline V gene sequence: CDR1 ENHRY, CDR2 SYGVKD. Trimming cost V 10 bases and J 4 bases; bases outside gene matches: 3. The CDR3 protein is CATGDRETQYF. In DNA form, the CDR3 reads TGTGCCACCGGGGACAGAGAGACCCAGTACTTC.

The chain uses TRBV5-4 and TRBJ2-7; 9 bases align to TRBD1. V gave up 3 bases and J gave up 4 bases; unmatched junction bases: 8. Germline CDR1 reads SGHNT; CDR2 reads YYREEE (reference sequence). The CDR3 has 15 amino acids. Written as DNA, the CDR3 is TGTGCCAGCAGCTCCGGGACAGGGATACGGTACGAGCAGTACTTC. Translating gives CASSSGTGIRYEQYF. Using reference TRBV5-4 and TRBJ2-7 for the parts outside the CDR3, the full variable domain is ETGVTQSPTHLIKTRGQQVTLRCSSQSGHNTVSWYQQALGQGPQFIFQYYREEENGRGNFPPRFSGLQFPNYSSELNVNALELDDSALYLCASSSGTGIRYEQYFGPGTRLTVT.